This T cell receptor beta chain is from a study of T cells in Graves' hyperthyroidism and ophthalmopathy. Whole-study context: Peripheral blood draws took place at initial diagnosis, ahead of any treatment.

Amplification of TCR beta CDR3 regions used RNA as the template. Using the HTBI primer set, a first-round RT-PCR was run on the TCR CDR3. MiXCR, applied by TCRdb to the multiplex PCR reads, yields one record per CDR3 protein. The table has about 250,000 distinct CDR3 sequences, roughly 22% seen once. The CDR3 spans 14 residues. Trimming took 5 bases from V and 0 from J, leaving 11 bases between them. A word on this clonotype: Its antigen is not known.

General study points: Clonotypes that were expanded in thyroid above 0.001 mostly appeared in blood too.

The study included ophthalmopathy patients with Clinical Activity Score at least 3, NOSPECS grade at least 4 and duration under 3 months. It was 8 to 10 ml of fresh peripheral blood that supplied the PBMCs. The clonotype comes from a man aged 25 to 40 with Graves' ophthalmopathy. V and J are TRBV12-3 or TRBV12-4 and TRBJ2-7, with D possibly being TRBD1 (6 bases). Sequenced input: blood. The CDR3 DNA reads as TGTGCCAGCAGTGGTACAGGGAGCTCCTACGAGCAGTACTTC. Its protein product is CASSGTGSSYEQYF.